This record looks at one T cell receptor beta chain sequence and its context. Its antigen is not known. CDR3 regions were amplified by Arm-PCR using iRepertoire HTBI primers to build TCR beta libraries. In the original analysis: Across the samples, identification revealed some 64 TRBV and some 14 TRBJ segments. One entry per CDR3 protein results from TCRdb running MiXCR on the multiplex PCR reads. TCRdb's processing, not the authors' own work, is the source of the V and J calls. The sample carries about 470,000 distinct CDR3 sequences, 20% to 25% recorded once. These data belong to a study of regulatory T cells in long-lasting Graves disease. Study in general: Persistent cases were those of Graves' disease that involved over 5 years of antithyroid drugs with positive TSH receptor antibodies. Study-wide results and caveats: Investigators studied peripheral blood only, not thyroid tissue. TCR diversity was lower in persistent Graves' patients (versus newly diagnosed ones).

The ends lost 0 bases at V and 3 bases at J; junction bases unmatched: 8. Germline assignment: CDR1 SGHTA and CDR2 FQGNSA. The CDR3 length is 17 residues. As for time point: persistent/refractory GD, antithyroid drugs over 5 years with positive TRAb. The TCR library used RNA extracted from PBMCs. The input for sequencing was peripheral blood mononuclear cells (PBMCs), taken when the disease was refractory, from a patient treated with antithyroid drugs. The receptor was isolated from a female donor with Graves disease. The chain is built from TRBV7-2 and TRBJ2-1; 7 bases align to TRBD1. CDR3 residues: CASSLAFGQASYNEQFF. Here the CDR3 DNA reads TGTGCCAGCAGCTTAGCCTTCGGACAGGCGAGCTACAATGAGCAGTTCTTC.